The 5 T cell receptor beta chains given below trace back to one sample, sequenced in a study of shared clonotypes between healthy human individuals. The method was immunoSEQ multiplex PCR; TCRdb's version includes in-frame clones alone and lacks a portion of them. This sample has hundreds of thousands of clones, with just over 75% found just once. Sample: PBMCs. The receptors originated from a woman aged 40 to 50 in good health. Some clones in this sample may be carry-over from other donors' samples.

The CDR3 DNA reads as TGTGCCAGCAGCTTCGACAGGAACACTGAAGCTTTCTTT. This codes for CASSFDRNTEAFF. The chain employs TRBV5-4 and TRBJ1-1; tentatively, D is TRBD1 (5 bases). The CDR3 totals 13 residues. V was trimmed by 2 bases and J by 1 base, leaving 6 bases between them. Germline-derived CDR1 and CDR2 are SGHNT and YYREEE (reference sequence). Full variable domain (outside the CDR3, taken from reference TRBV5-4 and TRBJ1-1): ETGVTQSPTHLIKTRGQQVTLRCSSQSGHNTVSWYQQALGQGPQFIFQYYREEENGRGNFPPRFSGLQFPNYSSELNVNALELDDSALYLCASSFDRNTEAFFGQGTRLTVV.

With regard to this clone: Given a far larger clone just one base away, this is likely a sequencing read error. The gene calls are TRBV28 and TRBJ2-1; D perhaps matches TRBD2 (5 bases). There are 16 residues in the CDR3. Per the germline V gene, CDR1 is MDHEN and CDR2 is SYDVKM. Trimming cost V 4 bases and J 1 base, with 14 bases left between them. Here the CDR3 reads CASSYPRGGSYNEQFF. In nucleotides, the CDR3 is TGTGCCAGCAGTTACCCTCGCGGAGGTTCCTACAATGAGCAGTTCTTC.

This clone appeared many times. Other DNA sequences of this sample code for an identical CDR3. The gene calls are TRBV25-1 and TRBJ2-1, with 11 bases that match TRBD1. J lost 5 bases, V lost 3 bases, and 3 bases had no gene match. CDR3 size: 15 residues. Germline CDR1 is MGHDK and CDR2 is SYGVNS. CDR3 in DNA: TGTGCCAGCAGTGACCCGGGACAGGGGGACAATGAGCAGTTCTTC. It is translated as CASSDPGQGDNEQFF.

The rearrangement links TRBV11-1 to TRBJ2-7; TRBD2 agrees at 8 bases. Germline V gives CDR1 SGHAT, CDR2 FQDESV (reference sequence). This CDR3 spans 16 amino acids. With 0 bases clipped from V and 0 bases from J, the junction kept 4 bases outside the gene matches. CDR3 sequence (DNA): TGTGCCAGCAGCTTAGCTGGACTAGCAGACTCCTACGAGCAGTACTTC. Translation: CASSLAGLADSYEQYF.

The chain carries TRBV5-1 and TRBJ2-1, with TRBD2 identical over 12 bases. This CDR3 has 17 residues. The V gene's germline CDR1 is SGHRS and CDR2 YFSETQ. V shed 0 bases, J shed 1 base, and the junction held 2 bases outside the gene matches. This CDR3 reads CASSLGTSGTSYNEQFF. For the CDR3, the DNA is TGCGCCAGCAGCTTGGGGACTAGCGGGACATCCTACAATGAGCAGTTCTTC.